The entry below gives a single T cell receptor (beta chain) sequence along with its context. This entry is derived from a study of blood T cells in healthy people across ages. A second PCR of about 7 to 12 cycles used a sample-barcoded 5' primer and a J-beta primer mix. From the 5' RACE reads, TCRdb called clonotypes with MiXCR, one entry per CDR3 protein. The table has some 760,000 distinct CDR3 sequences, just under 25% seen once. Trimming shortened V by 10 bases and J by 3 bases, and 9 bases separated the two germline ends. The CDR3 is 11 residues long. The germline gives CDR1 MNHNY, CDR2 SVGAGI (reference sequence). Healthy Caucasian individuals from Russia aged about 6 to 100 served as donors. Extraction yielded at least 5 micrograms of total RNA per sample. The sample also formed part of further work on T cells of mothers and their children.

The TCR sequence derives from a boy younger than 18 in good health. This rearrangement joins TRBV6-6 to TRBJ1-1; unclear D gene. Sample: blood. The CDR3: CAIRAYTEAFF. CDR3 in DNA: TGTGCCATCAGAGCGTACACTGAAGCTTTCTTT.